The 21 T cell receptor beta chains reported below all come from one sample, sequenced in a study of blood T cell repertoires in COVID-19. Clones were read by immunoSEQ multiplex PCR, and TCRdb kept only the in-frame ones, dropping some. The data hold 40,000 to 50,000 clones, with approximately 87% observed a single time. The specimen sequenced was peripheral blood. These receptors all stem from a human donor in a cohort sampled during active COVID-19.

The CDR3 is CASSQELADSYEQYF. The CDR3 nucleotides read TGCGCCAGCAGCCAAGAACTAGCGGACTCCTACGAGCAGTACTTC. The chain joins TRBV4-3 to TRBJ2-7; 8 bases map to TRBD2. From germline, CDR1 is LGHNA and CDR2 YSLEER. The CDR3 contains 15 residues. V lost 0 bases to trimming and J lost 0 bases; unmatched junction nucleotides: 1.

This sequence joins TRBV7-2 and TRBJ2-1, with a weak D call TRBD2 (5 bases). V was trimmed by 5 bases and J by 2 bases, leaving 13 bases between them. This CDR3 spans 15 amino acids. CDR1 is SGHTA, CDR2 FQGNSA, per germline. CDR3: CASSPGLVTYNEQFF. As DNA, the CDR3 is TGTGCCAGCAGCCCGGGGTTGGTGACCTACAATGAGCAGTTCTTC.

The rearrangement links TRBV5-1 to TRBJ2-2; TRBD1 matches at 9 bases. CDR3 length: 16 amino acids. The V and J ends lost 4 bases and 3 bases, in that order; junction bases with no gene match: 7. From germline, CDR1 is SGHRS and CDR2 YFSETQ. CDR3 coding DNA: TGCGCCAGCAGCGGAACATGGACAGGGGACACCGGGGAGCTGTTTTTT. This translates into CASSGTWTGDTGELFF.

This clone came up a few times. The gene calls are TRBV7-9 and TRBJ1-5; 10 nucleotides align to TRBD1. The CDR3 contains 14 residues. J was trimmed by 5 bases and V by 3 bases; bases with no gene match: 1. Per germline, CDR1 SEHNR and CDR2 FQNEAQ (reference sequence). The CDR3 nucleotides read TGTGCCAGCAGCTTGACAGGGGGCCATCAGCCCCAGCATTTT. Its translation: CASSLTGGHQPQHF.

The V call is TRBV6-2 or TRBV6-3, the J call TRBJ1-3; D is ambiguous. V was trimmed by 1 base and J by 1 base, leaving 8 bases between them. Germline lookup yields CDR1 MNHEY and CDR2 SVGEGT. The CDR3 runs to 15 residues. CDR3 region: CASSYYPGSGNTIYF. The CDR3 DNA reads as TGTGCCAGCAGTTACTACCCGGGATCTGGAAACACCATATATTTT.

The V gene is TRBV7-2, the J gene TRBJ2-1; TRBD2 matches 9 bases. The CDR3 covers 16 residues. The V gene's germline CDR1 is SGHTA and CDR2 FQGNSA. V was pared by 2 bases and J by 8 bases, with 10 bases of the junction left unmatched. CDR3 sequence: CASSLFASGTADEQFF. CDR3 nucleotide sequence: TGTGCCAGCAGCTTATTCGCTAGCGGGACCGCGGATGAGCAGTTCTTC.

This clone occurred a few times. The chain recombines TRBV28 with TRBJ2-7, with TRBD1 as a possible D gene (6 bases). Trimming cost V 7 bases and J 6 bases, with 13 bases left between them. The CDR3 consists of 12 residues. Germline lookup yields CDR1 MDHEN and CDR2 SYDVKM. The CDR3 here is CASTVQGSEQYF. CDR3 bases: TGTGCCAGCACTGTACAGGGATCCGAGCAGTACTTC.

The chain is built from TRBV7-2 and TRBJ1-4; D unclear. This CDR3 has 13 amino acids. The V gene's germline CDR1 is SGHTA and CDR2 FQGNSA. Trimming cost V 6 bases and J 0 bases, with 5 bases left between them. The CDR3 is CASRRSTNEKLFF. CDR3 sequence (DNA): TGTGCCAGCAGGCGGTCAACTAATGAAAAACTGTTTTTT.

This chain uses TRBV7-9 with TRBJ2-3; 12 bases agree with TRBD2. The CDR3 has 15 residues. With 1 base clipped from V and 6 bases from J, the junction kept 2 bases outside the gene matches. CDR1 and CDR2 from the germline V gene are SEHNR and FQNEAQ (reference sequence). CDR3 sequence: CASSLGLAGVDTQYF. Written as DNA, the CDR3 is TGTGCCAGCAGCTTAGGACTAGCGGGAGTGGATACGCAGTATTTT.

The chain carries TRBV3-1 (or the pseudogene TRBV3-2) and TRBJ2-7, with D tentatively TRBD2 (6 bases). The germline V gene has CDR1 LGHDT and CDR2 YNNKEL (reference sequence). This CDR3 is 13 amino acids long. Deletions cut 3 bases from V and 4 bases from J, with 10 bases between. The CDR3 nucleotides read TGTGCCAGCAGCCACGAAGCGGGTTACGAGCAGTACTTC. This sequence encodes CASSHEAGYEQYF.

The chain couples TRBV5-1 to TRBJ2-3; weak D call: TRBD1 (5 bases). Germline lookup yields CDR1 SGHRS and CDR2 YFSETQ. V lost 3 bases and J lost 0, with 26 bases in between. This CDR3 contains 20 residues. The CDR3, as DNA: TGCGCCAGCAGCTCCGACGGCATGCCCAGGGCGGCTACTAGCACAGATACGCAGTATTTT. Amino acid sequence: CASSSDGMPRAATSTDTQYF.

The CDR3 spells CASSFNRGLSQPQHF. In DNA, the CDR3 is TGTGCCAGCAGCTTCAACAGGGGTCTTTCTCAGCCCCAGCATTTT. This sequence joins TRBV5-8 and TRBJ1-5; TRBD1 matches at 7 bases. J was trimmed by 6 bases and V by 2 bases; bases with no gene match: 8. Germline V CDR1 and CDR2: SGHTS, YDEGEE. The CDR3 loop spans 15 amino acids.

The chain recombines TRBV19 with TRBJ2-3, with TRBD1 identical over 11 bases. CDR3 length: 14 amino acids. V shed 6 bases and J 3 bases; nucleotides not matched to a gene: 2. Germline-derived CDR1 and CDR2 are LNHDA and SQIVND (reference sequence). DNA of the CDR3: TGTGCCAGTAGGGACAGGGGGCGGACAGATACGCAGTATTTT. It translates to CASRDRGRTDTQYF.

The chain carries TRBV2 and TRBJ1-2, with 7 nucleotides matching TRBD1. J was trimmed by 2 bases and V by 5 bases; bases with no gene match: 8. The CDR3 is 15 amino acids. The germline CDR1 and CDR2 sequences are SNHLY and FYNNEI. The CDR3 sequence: CASSYTGTENYGYTF. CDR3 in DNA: TGTGCCAGCAGTTACACCGGGACAGAAAACTATGGCTACACCTTC. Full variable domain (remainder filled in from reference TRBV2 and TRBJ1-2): EPEVTQTPSHQVTQMGQEVILRCVPISNHLYFYWYRQILGQKVEFLVSFYNNEISEKSEIFDDQFSVERPDGSNFTLKIRSTKLEDSAMYFCASSYTGTENYGYTFGSGTRLTVV.

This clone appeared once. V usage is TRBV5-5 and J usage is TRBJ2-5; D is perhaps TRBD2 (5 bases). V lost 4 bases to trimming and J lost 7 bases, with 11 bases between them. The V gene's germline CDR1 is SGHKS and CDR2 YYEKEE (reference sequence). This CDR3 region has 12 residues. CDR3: CASSPQRVTQYF. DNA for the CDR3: TGTGCCAGCAGCCCGCAGAGGGTGACCCAGTACTTC. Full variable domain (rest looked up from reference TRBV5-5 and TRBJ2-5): DAGVTQSPTHLIKTRGQQVTLRCSPISGHKSVSWYQQVLGQGPQFIFQYYEKEERGRGNFPDRFSARQFPNYSSELNVNALLLGDSALYLCASSPQRVTQYFGPGTRLLVL.

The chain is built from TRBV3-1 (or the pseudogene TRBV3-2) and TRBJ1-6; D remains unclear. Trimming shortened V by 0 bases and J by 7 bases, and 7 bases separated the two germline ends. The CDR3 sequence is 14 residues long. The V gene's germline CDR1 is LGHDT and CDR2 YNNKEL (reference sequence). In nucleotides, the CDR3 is TGTGCCAGCAGCCAAGATAGTTGGAATTCACCCCTCCACTTT. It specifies CASSQDSWNSPLHF.

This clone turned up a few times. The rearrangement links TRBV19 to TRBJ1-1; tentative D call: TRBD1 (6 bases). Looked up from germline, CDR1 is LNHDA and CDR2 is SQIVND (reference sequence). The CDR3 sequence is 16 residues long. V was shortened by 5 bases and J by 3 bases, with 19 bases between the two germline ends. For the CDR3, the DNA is TGTGCCAGTAGTGGGCCCGACAGGATATGGTACACTGAAGCTTTCTTT. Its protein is CASSGPDRIWYTEAFF. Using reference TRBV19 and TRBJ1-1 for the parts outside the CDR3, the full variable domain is DGGITQSPKYLFRKEGQNVTLSCEQNLNHDAMYWYRQDPGQGLRLIYYSQIVNDFQKGDIAEGYSVSREKKESFPLTVTSAQKNPTAFYLCASSGPDRIWYTEAFFGQGTRLTVV.

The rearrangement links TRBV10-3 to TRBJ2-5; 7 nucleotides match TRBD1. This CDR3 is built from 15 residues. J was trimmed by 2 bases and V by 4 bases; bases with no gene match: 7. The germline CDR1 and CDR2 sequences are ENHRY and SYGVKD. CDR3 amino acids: CAISAPGTAQETQYF. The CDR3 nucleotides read TGTGCCATCAGTGCGCCCGGGACAGCTCAAGAGACCCAGTACTTC.

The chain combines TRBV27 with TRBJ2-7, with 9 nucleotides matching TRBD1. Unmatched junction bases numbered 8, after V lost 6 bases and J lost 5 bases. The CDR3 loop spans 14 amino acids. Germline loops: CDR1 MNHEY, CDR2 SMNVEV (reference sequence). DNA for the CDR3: TGTGCCAGCAGCGGGGGACAGGGTTTGGACGAGCAGTACTTC. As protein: CASSGGQGLDEQYF.

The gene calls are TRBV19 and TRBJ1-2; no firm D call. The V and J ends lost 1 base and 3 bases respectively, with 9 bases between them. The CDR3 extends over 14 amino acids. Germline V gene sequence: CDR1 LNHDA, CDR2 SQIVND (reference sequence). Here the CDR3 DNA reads TGTGCCAGTAGTATAGGCGAGGGTTACTATGGCTACACCTTC. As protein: CASSIGEGYYGYTF.

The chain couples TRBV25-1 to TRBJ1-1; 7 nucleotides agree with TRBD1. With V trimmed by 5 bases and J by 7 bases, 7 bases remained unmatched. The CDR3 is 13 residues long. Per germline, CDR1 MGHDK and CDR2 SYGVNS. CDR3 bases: TGTGCCAGCAGTCCCTACCAGGGGGGTGAAGCTTTCTTT. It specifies CASSPYQGGEAFF.